The 32 T cell receptor beta chains given below trace back to one sample, sequenced in a study of Ad26.COV2.S vaccination and SARS-CoV-2 variants. Treatment denoted: roughly 20 received Ad26.COV2.S at low or high dose, single or two shots; roughly 5 received placebo; per-sample allocation not given. Sampling happened 63 days after the first vaccine or placebo injection. Here immunoSEQ multiplex PCR was the method, and the copy in TCRdb shows in-frame clones only, minus some. The data hold about 350,000 clones, with more than 85% observed a single time. The starting material was peripheral blood, obtained in a trial of Ad26.COV2.S vaccine versus placebo. Receptors originate from a person aged 18-60 years who received the Ad26.COV2.S COVID-19 vaccine or a placebo.

This rearrangement joins TRBV18 to TRBJ1-5, with a possible D match to TRBD1 (5 bases). CDR3 length: 15 amino acids. V was shortened by 1 base and J by 3 bases, with 10 bases between the two germline ends. CDR1 and CDR2 (germline): KGHSH, LQKENI. DNA for the CDR3: TGTGCCAGCTCACCACGGGACGGTTACAATCAGCCCCAGCATTTT. It yields the protein CASSPRDGYNQPQHF.

This clone has just one count. Other DNA sequences in this specimen translate into the identical CDR3. The chain links TRBV5-1 to TRBJ2-1; 10 nucleotides line up with TRBD2. The V segment lost 2 bases and the J segment 5 bases; nucleotides outside the gene matches: 1. CDR3 length equals 14 residues. Germline V gene data show CDR1 as SGHRS and CDR2 as YFSETQ. CDR3 DNA: TGCGCCAGCAGCTTTCTAGCGGGAGACAATGAGCAGTTCTTC. As protein: CASSFLAGDNEQFF.

The rearrangement links TRBV25-1 to TRBJ1-6, with a tentative D call TRBD1 (5 bases). The CDR3 totals 17 residues. Per the germline V gene, CDR1 is MGHDK and CDR2 is SYGVNS. V dropped 4 bases and J dropped 7 bases, with 20 bases sitting between them. The CDR3 spells CASSAPLGGALNSPLHF. CDR3 bases: TGTGCCAGCAGTGCCCCCCTCGGGGGAGCTTTAAATTCACCCCTCCACTTT.

The chain employs TRBV11-3 and TRBJ1-6; D may be TRBD1 (5 bases). Germline V CDR1 and CDR2: SGHNT, YENEEA. V gave up 4 bases and J gave up 8 bases, with 9 bases separating them. The CDR3 covers 13 residues. The CDR3 DNA sequence: TGTGCCAGCAGCTGGGGGAGAGATTCACCCCTCCACTTT. Its translation is CASSWGRDSPLHF.

This clone appeared a few times. The rearrangement joins TRBV27 to TRBJ2-3; unclear D gene. The ends were cut back, 5 bases at V and 8 bases at J, with 8 bases in the middle. This CDR3 contains 11 residues. Germline CDR1 is MNHEY and CDR2 is SMNVEV (reference sequence). CDR3 nucleotides: TGTGCCAGCAGTACCTCGGGTACGCAGTATTTT. Protein product: CASSTSGTQYF.

A note on this clone: The same CDR3 also results from other DNA sequences found in this sample. V and J are TRBV12-3 or TRBV12-4 and TRBJ2-5; D ambiguous. V was pared by 1 base and J by 0 bases, with 3 bases between. The CDR3 is 13 amino acids. The chain's CDR3 is CASSLGDQETQYF. The CDR3 nucleotides read TGTGCCAGCAGTTTAGGCGACCAAGAGACCCAGTACTTC.

This chain joins TRBV18 and TRBJ1-1, with 9 positions matching TRBD1. CDR3 length equals 15 residues. CDR1 and CDR2 (germline): KGHSH, LQKENI. With V trimmed by 3 bases and J by 6 bases, 8 bases remained unmatched. CDR3 sequence reads: CASSPRRTGVAEAFF. CDR3 sequence (DNA): TGTGCCAGCTCACCGCGACGGACAGGGGTTGCTGAAGCTTTCTTT.

This chain links TRBV2 with TRBJ1-5, with D possibly TRBD1 on 6 matching bases. Germline lookup yields CDR1 SNHLY and CDR2 FYNNEI. V was trimmed by 2 bases and J by 9 bases, leaving 17 bases between them. The CDR3 sequence is 15 residues long. The CDR3 sequence: CASSETRDTGSPQHF. The CDR3 coding sequence is TGTGCCAGCAGTGAAACCCGGGACACCGGATCGCCCCAGCATTTT.

This chain uses TRBV5-1 with TRBJ1-4; tentative D call: TRBD1 (6 bases). Germline-derived CDR1 and CDR2 are SGHRS and YFSETQ. The V gene lost 2 bases and the J gene lost 0 bases, with 11 bases spanning the gap. The CDR3 totals 16 residues. CDR3 amino acids: CASSLTGPSTNEKLFF. The CDR3 bases are TGCGCCAGCAGCTTAACAGGGCCCTCAACTAATGAAAAACTGTTTTTT.

The chain joins TRBV7-2 to TRBJ2-2, with TRBD1 identical over 10 bases. After removal of 1 base from V and 6 bases from J, the junction contained 5 bases not matched to a gene. The CDR3 is 16 amino acids. Germline CDR1 is SGHTA and CDR2 is FQGNSA. The chain's CDR3 is CASSLEWTGGSGELFF. For the CDR3, the DNA is TGTGCCAGCAGCTTAGAATGGACAGGGGGATCCGGGGAGCTGTTTTTT. Variable domain in full (rest from reference TRBV7-2 and TRBJ2-2): GAGVSQSPSNKVTEKGKDVELRCDPISGHTALYWYRQSLGQGLEFLIYFQGNSAPDKSGLPSDRFSAERTGGSVSTLTIQRTQQEDSAVYLCASSLEWTGGSGELFFGEGSRLTVL.

This chain links TRBV28 with TRBJ1-2, with 11 bases aligning to TRBD1. This CDR3 spans 16 amino acids. V lost 6 bases, J lost 5 bases, and 11 bases stayed unmatched. Germline V gene sequence: CDR1 MDHEN, CDR2 SYDVKM. The CDR3 bases are TGTGCCAGCAGAAGCCGGGACAGGGGGGGGTTATATGGCTACACCTTC. It yields the protein CASRSRDRGGLYGYTF.

This chain joins TRBV25-1 and TRBJ2-5; no definite D call. V was shortened by 0 bases and J by 0 bases, with 8 bases between the two germline ends. Germline loops: CDR1 MGHDK, CDR2 SYGVNS. This CDR3 is built from 15 residues. DNA for the CDR3: TGTGCCAGCAGTGAATATATGGGGAACCAAGAGACCCAGTACTTC. Residues: CASSEYMGNQETQYF.

This rearrangement joins TRBV7-2 to TRBJ1-2; D perhaps matches TRBD1 (6 bases). Germline V gene lookup returns CDR1 SGHTA and CDR2 FQGNSA. The CDR3 spans 14 residues. V was cut by 6 bases and J by 4 bases, with 15 bases left in between. CDR3 sequence: CASRSQGSVYGYTF. The CDR3 DNA is TGTGCCAGCAGGTCGCAGGGGTCGGTCTATGGCTACACCTTC.

The chain employs TRBV29-1 and TRBJ1-2; tentative D call: TRBD1 (5 bases). V shed 0 bases and J shed 4 bases, with 12 bases lying between them. Germline V lookup: CDR1 SQVTM, CDR2 ANQGSEA. The CDR3 runs to 14 residues. The CDR3, as DNA: TGCAGCGTTGAAGATCGGGTTGGGGGCTATGGCTACACCTTC. Protein product: CSVEDRVGGYGYTF.

This chain links TRBV5-1 with TRBJ2-5; D perhaps matches TRBD1 (5 bases). This CDR3 is built from 11 residues. The V end lost 2 bases, the J end lost 7 bases, and 6 bases lay between the germline ends. Germline CDR1 reads SGHRS; CDR2 reads YFSETQ. CDR3 DNA sequence: TGCGCCAGCAGCTTCCAGGGGACCCAGTACTTC. Its protein product is CASSFQGTQYF.

The rearrangement uses TRBV2 and TRBJ2-1; 8 bases match TRBD2. V lost 1 base, J lost 7 bases, and 6 bases stayed unmatched. Germline CDR1 SNHLY, CDR2 FYNNEI. The CDR3 contains 15 residues. DNA of the CDR3: TGTGCCAGCAGTGAAGAGGTAGCGGGGCGTAATGAGCAGTTCTTC. This gives the protein CASSEEVAGRNEQFF.

This rearrangement joins TRBV9 to TRBJ1-2, with TRBD1 matching 8 bases. CDR1 SGDLS and CDR2 YYNGEE come from the germline V gene. The CDR3 length is 16 residues. The J segment lost 4 bases and the V segment lost 0 bases, leaving 8 bases of the junction unmatched. CDR3 nucleotide sequence: TGTGCCAGCAGCGTAGGGCCCAACAGGGGGATCTATGGCTACACCTTC. It encodes CASSVGPNRGIYGYTF.

The CDR3 spells CASSLPSVSYEQYF. The CDR3 DNA reads as TGTGCCAGCAGTTTACCTAGCGTCTCCTACGAGCAGTACTTC. The chain recombines TRBV28 with TRBJ2-7, with D perhaps TRBD2 (6 bases). Deletions cut 2 bases from V and 0 bases from J, with 8 bases between. CDR1 MDHEN and CDR2 SYDVKM come from the germline V gene. The length of the CDR3 is 14 residues.

This chain uses TRBV19 with TRBJ1-6; D remains unclear. This CDR3 has 13 amino acids. The V end lost 5 bases, the J end lost 7 bases, and 9 bases lay between the germline ends. Germline values: CDR1 LNHDA, CDR2 SQIVND (reference sequence). The CDR3 DNA reads as TGTGCCAGTAGTGGCAGTCTGAATTCACCCCTCCACTTT. It yields the protein CASSGSLNSPLHF.

Remarks on this clone: This CDR3 is also generated by other DNA sequences in the sample. V is TRBV7-9 and J is TRBJ2-7; D not resolved. Trimming shortened V by 0 bases and J by 1 base, and 4 bases separated the two germline ends. CDR1 is SEHNR, CDR2 FQNEAQ, per germline (reference sequence). The CDR3 is 13 residues long. CDR3 nucleotides: TGTGCCAGCAGCTTAGCAGGGTCCTACGAGCAGTACTTC. It encodes CASSLAGSYEQYF.

This rearrangement joins TRBV5-1 to TRBJ1-6; 7 bases match TRBD1. V was pared by 4 bases and J by 5 bases, with 9 bases of the junction left unmatched. The CDR3 totals 16 residues. Germline CDR1 is SGHRS and CDR2 is YFSETQ. The CDR3 DNA is TGCGCCAGCAGCCCCTCGGGACAGCCAAATAATTCACCCCTCCACTTT. This codes for CASSPSGQPNNSPLHF.

This chain links TRBV29-1 with TRBJ2-2; 12 positions agree with TRBD1. V was pared by 1 base and J by 5 bases, with 5 bases of the junction left unmatched. Germline V gene data show CDR1 as SQVTM and CDR2 as ANQGSEA. The CDR3 is 16 residues long. The CDR3 here is CSVEVGTGGGTGELFF. The CDR3 nucleotides read TGCAGCGTTGAAGTCGGGACAGGGGGCGGGACCGGGGAGCTGTTTTTT.

This chain connects TRBV7-2 to TRBJ2-1; D remains ambiguous. Trimming took off 5 bases at V and 0 bases at J, with 8 bases between the two ends. This CDR3 spans 14 amino acids. Germline V gene lookup returns CDR1 SGHTA and CDR2 FQGNSA. The CDR3 nucleotides are TGTGCCAGCAGCCCCGCAAACTCCTACAATGAGCAGTTCTTC. It is translated as CASSPANSYNEQFF.

The rearrangement links TRBV7-9 to TRBJ2-7; perhaps TRBD1 as D (6 bases). The germline gives CDR1 SEHNR, CDR2 FQNEAQ (reference sequence). This CDR3 region has 15 residues. With 4 bases removed from V and 6 bases from J, the gap between germline ends came to 19 bases. CDR3: CASSSGVSSLGEQYF. The CDR3 DNA follows: TGTGCCAGCAGCTCAGGGGTTTCCTCCCTAGGCGAGCAGTACTTC.

This clone was recorded only once. V gene TRBV20-1 combines with J gene TRBJ1-4, with D perhaps TRBD1 (6 bases). Trimming took 3 bases from V and 3 from J, leaving 17 bases between them. The CDR3 covers 16 residues. CDR1 is DFQATT, CDR2 SNEGSKA, per germline (reference sequence). Here the CDR3 reads CSASLDRTNSNEKLFF. The CDR3 coding sequence is TGCAGTGCTAGTCTCGACAGGACGAACTCTAATGAAAAACTGTTTTTT.

This clone was seen a handful of times. This sequence joins TRBV27 and TRBJ1-1; D possibly corresponds to TRBD1 (6 bases). The CDR3 runs to 13 residues. CDR1 and CDR2 from the germline V gene are MNHEY and SMNVEV (reference sequence). V was cut by 10 bases and J by 1 base, with 13 bases left in between. The CDR3 bases are TGTGCCACTAGACAGGCCACGAACACTGAAGCTTTCTTT. The encoded protein is CATRQATNTEAFF.

V and J are TRBV11-2 and TRBJ1-5; TRBD1 matches 10 bases. Germline loops: CDR1 SGHAT, CDR2 FQNNGV. V was pared by 1 base and J by 1 base, with 4 bases of the junction left unmatched. This CDR3 contains 17 residues. DNA of the CDR3: TGTGCCAGCAGCTTAGGACAGGGGGCAACGAGCAATCAGCCCCAGCATTTT. As protein: CASSLGQGATSNQPQHF.

For the CDR3, the DNA is TGTGCCAGCAGCAAAACCCACGGGGACGCACCCCTCTACGAGCAGTACTTC. Encoded protein: CASSKTHGDAPLYEQYF. This chain connects TRBV5-8 to TRBJ2-7, with D possibly called TRBD1 or TRBD2 (5 bases each). This CDR3 is 17 amino acids long. V shed 4 bases and J shed 3 bases, with 23 bases lying between them. In germline, CDR1 is SGHTS, CDR2 YDEGEE.

For this clone: Other nucleotide sequences from this sample produce the same CDR3. The chain joins TRBV24-1 to TRBJ2-5; D not resolved. Germline V gives CDR1 KGHDR, CDR2 SFDVKD. The CDR3 sequence is 12 residues long. Trimming stripped 4 bases from V and 1 base from J, with 3 bases between. This CDR3 is CATSDSQETQYF. The CDR3 coding sequence is TGTGCCACCAGTGACTCCCAAGAGACCCAGTACTTC.

V is TRBV19 and J is TRBJ1-5, with 7 bases fitting TRBD1. The CDR3 sequence is 17 residues long. Per the germline V gene, CDR1 is LNHDA and CDR2 is SQIVND (reference sequence). Losses at the gene ends were 3 bases for V and 6 bases for J; bases not matched to a gene: 14. CDR3 nucleotides: TGTGCCAGTAGTATTCCTCACGACAGGGTCTTCCGTCAGCCCCAGCATTTT. Its protein is CASSIPHDRVFRQPQHF. The entire variable domain, with the rest obtained from reference TRBV19 and TRBJ1-5, is as follows: DGGITQSPKYLFRKEGQNVTLSCEQNLNHDAMYWYRQDPGQGLRLIYYSQIVNDFQKGDIAEGYSVSREKKESFPLTVTSAQKNPTAFYLCASSIPHDRVFRQPQHFGDGTRLSIL.

V gene TRBV3-1 (or the pseudogene TRBV3-2) combines with J gene TRBJ2-7; 12 bases line up with TRBD2. The CDR3 has 16 residues. J was trimmed by 2 bases and V by 4 bases; bases with no gene match: 6. Germline V gene lookup returns CDR1 LGHDT and CDR2 YNNKEL (reference sequence). In DNA, the CDR3 is TGTGCCAGCAGCCGGACTAGCGGGGATGACACCTACGAGCAGTACTTC. Translating it yields CASSRTSGDDTYEQYF.

The rearrangement joins TRBV5-1 to TRBJ2-5; weak D call: TRBD1 (6 bases). Germline CDR1 is SGHRS and CDR2 is YFSETQ. This CDR3 contains 14 residues. Trimming stripped 7 bases from V and 4 bases from J, with 17 bases between. The CDR3: CASRIKTGIETQYF. The CDR3 nucleotides are TGCGCCAGCCGGATCAAAACAGGGATAGAGACCCAGTACTTC.